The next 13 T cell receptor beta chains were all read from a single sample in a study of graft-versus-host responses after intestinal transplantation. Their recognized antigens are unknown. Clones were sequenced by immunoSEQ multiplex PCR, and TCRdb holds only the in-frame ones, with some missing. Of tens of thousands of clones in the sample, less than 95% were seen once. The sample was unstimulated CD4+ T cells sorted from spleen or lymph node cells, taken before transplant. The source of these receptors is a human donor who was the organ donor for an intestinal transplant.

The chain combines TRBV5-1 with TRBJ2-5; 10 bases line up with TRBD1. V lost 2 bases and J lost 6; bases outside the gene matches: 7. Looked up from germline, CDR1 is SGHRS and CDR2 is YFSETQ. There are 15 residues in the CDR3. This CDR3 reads CASSLGTGVLQTQYF. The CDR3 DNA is TGCGCCAGCAGCTTAGGGACAGGGGTCCTTCAGACCCAGTACTTC.

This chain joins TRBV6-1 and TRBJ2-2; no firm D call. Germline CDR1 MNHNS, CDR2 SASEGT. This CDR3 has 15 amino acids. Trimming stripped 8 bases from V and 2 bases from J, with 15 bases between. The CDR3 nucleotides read TGTGCCAGCTTCCTGGGCCAGTCCAACACCGGGGAGCTGTTTTTT. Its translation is CASFLGQSNTGELFF.

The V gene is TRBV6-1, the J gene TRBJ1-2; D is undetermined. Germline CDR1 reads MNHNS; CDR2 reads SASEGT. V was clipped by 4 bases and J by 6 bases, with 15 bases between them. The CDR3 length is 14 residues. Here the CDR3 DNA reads TGTGCCAGCAGTGGTTCATTAGGGATCCATGGCTACACCTTC. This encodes CASSGSLGIHGYTF.

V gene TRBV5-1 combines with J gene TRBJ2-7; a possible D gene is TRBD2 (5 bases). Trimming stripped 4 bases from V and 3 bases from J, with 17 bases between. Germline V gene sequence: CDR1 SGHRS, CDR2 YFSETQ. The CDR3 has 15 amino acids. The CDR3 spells CASSRATRDHYEQYF. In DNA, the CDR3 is TGCGCCAGCAGCCGCGCGACACGGGATCACTACGAGCAGTACTTC.

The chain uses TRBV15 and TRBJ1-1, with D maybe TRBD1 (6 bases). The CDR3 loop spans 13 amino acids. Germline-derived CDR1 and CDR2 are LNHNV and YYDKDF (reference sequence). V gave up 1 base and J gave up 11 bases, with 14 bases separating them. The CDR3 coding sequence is TGTGCCACCAGCAGAGTTGTGACAGGAGGCGCTTTCTTT. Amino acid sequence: CATSRVVTGGAFF.

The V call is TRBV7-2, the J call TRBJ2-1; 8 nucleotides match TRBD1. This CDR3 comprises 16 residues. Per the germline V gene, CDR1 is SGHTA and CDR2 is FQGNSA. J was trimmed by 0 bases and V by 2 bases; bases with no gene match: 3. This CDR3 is CASSLRGTGSYNEQFF. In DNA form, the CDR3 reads TGTGCCAGCAGCTTACGGGGGACAGGCTCCTACAATGAGCAGTTCTTC.

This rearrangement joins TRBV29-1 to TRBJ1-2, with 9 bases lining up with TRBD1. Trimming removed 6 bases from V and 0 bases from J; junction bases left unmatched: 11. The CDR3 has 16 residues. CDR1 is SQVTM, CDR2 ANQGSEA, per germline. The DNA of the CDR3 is TGCAGCGTCGTCGACAGGGGGTCGTCGGCTAACTATGGCTACACCTTC. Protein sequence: CSVVDRGSSANYGYTF.

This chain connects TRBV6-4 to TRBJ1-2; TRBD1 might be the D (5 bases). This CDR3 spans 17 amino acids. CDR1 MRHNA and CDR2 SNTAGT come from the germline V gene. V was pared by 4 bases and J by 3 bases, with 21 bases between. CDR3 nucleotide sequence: TGTGCCAGCAGTGCTACGTTTCAACTGGGGACTGACTATGGCTACACCTTC. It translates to CASSATFQLGTDYGYTF.

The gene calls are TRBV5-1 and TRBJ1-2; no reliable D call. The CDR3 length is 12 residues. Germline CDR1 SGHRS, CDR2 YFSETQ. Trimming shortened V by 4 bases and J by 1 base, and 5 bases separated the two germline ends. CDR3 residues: CASSDNNYGYTF. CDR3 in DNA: TGCGCCAGCAGCGACAATAACTATGGCTACACCTTC. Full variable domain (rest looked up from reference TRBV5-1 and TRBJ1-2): KAGVTQTPRYLIKTRGQQVTLSCSPISGHRSVSWYQQTPGQGLQFLFEYFSETQRNKGNFPGRFSGRQFSNSRSEMNVSTLELGDSALYLCASSDNNYGYTFGSGTRLTVV.

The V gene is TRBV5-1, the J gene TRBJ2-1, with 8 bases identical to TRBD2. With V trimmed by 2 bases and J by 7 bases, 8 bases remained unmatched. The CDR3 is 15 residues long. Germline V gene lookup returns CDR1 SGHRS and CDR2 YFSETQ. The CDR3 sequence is CASSFGGARGNEQFF. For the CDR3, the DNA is TGCGCCAGCAGCTTCGGGGGGGCCAGAGGAAATGAGCAGTTCTTC. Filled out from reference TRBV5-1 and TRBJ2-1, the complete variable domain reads KAGVTQTPRYLIKTRGQQVTLSCSPISGHRSVSWYQQTPGQGLQFLFEYFSETQRNKGNFPGRFSGRQFSNSRSEMNVSTLELGDSALYLCASSFGGARGNEQFFGPGTRLTVL.

CDR3 residues: CASRNTVNTGELFF. The CDR3 DNA reads TGTGCCAGCAGAAATACAGTGAACACCGGGGAGCTGTTTTTT. The chain uses TRBV6-5 and TRBJ2-2; D is uncertain. Trimming left V 6 bases short and J 1 base short, with 9 bases between. The length of the CDR3 is 14 residues. Germline values: CDR1 MNHEY, CDR2 SVGAGI.

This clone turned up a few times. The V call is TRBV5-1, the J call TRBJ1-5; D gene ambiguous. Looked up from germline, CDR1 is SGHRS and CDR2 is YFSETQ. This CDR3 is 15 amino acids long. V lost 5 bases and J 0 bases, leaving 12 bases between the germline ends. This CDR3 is CASSSGDYSNQPQHF. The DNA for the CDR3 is TGCGCCAGCAGTTCTGGCGACTATAGCAATCAGCCCCAGCATTTT.

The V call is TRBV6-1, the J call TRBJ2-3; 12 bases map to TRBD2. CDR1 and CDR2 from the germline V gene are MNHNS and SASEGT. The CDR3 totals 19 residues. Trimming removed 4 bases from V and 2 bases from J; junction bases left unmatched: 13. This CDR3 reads CASSASSGGALPDTDTQYF. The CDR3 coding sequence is TGTGCCAGCAGTGCTTCTAGCGGGGGGGCCCTTCCCGACACAGATACGCAGTATTTT.